This entry lists 10 T cell receptor beta chains sequenced from one sample in a study of T cell changes during pregnancy in multiple sclerosis. TCRdb's table, derived via immunoSEQ multiplex PCR, lists solely in-frame clones and lacks some. The data show about 53,000 clones, with roughly nine tenths seen just once and approximately 3% held by the top ten. The source was CD8+ T cells from peripheral blood mononuclear cells, collected before pregnancy. The receptors come from a female donor with multiple sclerosis, enrolled in a pregnancy study.

V and J are TRBV6-5 and TRBJ1-2; possibly TRBD1 for D (6 bases). Between the trimmed V and J ends, which lost 6 bases and 7 bases, there was a span of 9 bases. Germline assignment: CDR1 MNHEY and CDR2 SVGAGI. The CDR3 runs 11 residues. CDR3 region: CASRQGGGYTF. CDR3 nucleotide sequence: TGTGCCAGCAGACAGGGTGGTGGCTACACCTTC.

The chain links TRBV9 to TRBJ1-2, with D perhaps matching TRBD1 (6 bases). The ends were cut back, 3 bases at V and 6 bases at J, with 18 bases in the middle. The CDR3 runs 15 residues. CDR1 and CDR2 (germline): SGDLS, YYNGEE. For the CDR3, the DNA is TGTGCCAGCAGCGGACAGGTTAAGGTGTTAAATGGCTACACCTTC. Its translation: CASSGQVKVLNGYTF.

This chain links TRBV19 with TRBJ1-1; D is uncertain. Germline CDR1 LNHDA, CDR2 SQIVND (reference sequence). V was trimmed by 4 bases and J by 6 bases, leaving 12 bases between them. CDR3 size: 13 residues. The CDR3 DNA reads TGTGCCAGTAGTACTTTTGAGGGCTCTGAAGCTTTCTTT. This sequence encodes CASSTFEGSEAFF.

This clone has a handful of counts. The chain uses TRBV4-3 and TRBJ1-1; D is unresolved. Trimming shortened V by 3 bases and J by 2 bases, and 7 bases separated the two germline ends. The CDR3 has 13 amino acids. Germline lookup yields CDR1 LGHNA and CDR2 YSLEER. The CDR3, as DNA: TGCGCCAGCAGCCAGTCAGTAAACACTGAAGCTTTCTTT. Its protein product is CASSQSVNTEAFF.

This chain connects TRBV19 to TRBJ1-1; TRBD1 matches at 7 bases. Germline V CDR1 and CDR2: LNHDA, SQIVND (reference sequence). The V and J ends lost 6 bases and 5 bases, in that order; junction bases with no gene match: 6. The CDR3 length is 13 residues. CDR3 nucleotides: TGTGCCAGTAGCTTACCAGGGGGGACTGAAGCTTTCTTT. Amino acid sequence: CASSLPGGTEAFF. The complete variable domain, with remaining parts taken from reference TRBV19 and TRBJ1-1, reads DGGITQSPKYLFRKEGQNVTLSCEQNLNHDAMYWYRQDPGQGLRLIYYSQIVNDFQKGDIAEGYSVSREKKESFPLTVTSAQKNPTAFYLCASSLPGGTEAFFGQGTRLTVV.

This clone is a singleton in its sample. The J gene is TRBJ2-6, the V gene TRBV29-1; D not certain. This CDR3 comprises 15 residues. CDR1 is SQVTM, CDR2 ANQGSEA, per germline. Trimming shortened V by 1 base and J by 0 bases, and 7 bases separated the two germline ends. The CDR3 DNA reads TGCAGCGTTGAAGGGGCGAGCTCTGGGGCCAACGTCCTGACTTTC. Its translation is CSVEGASSGANVLTF.

The V call is TRBV19, the J call TRBJ1-1; D is unclear. The CDR3 consists of 15 residues. With 2 bases removed from V and 1 base from J, the gap between germline ends came to 11 bases. Germline lookup yields CDR1 LNHDA and CDR2 SQIVND (reference sequence). This CDR3 reads CASSISRQPNTEAFF. The CDR3 nucleotides read TGTGCCAGTAGTATAAGTCGACAACCGAACACTGAAGCTTTCTTT.

The chain employs TRBV7-6 and TRBJ1-1; D uncertain. CDR1 SGHVS and CDR2 FNYEAQ come from the germline V gene. The CDR3 is 18 amino acids. V was clipped by 4 bases and J by 0 bases, with 21 bases between them. The CDR3 bases are TGTGCCAGCAGCTCCTGTTCTCCCTGCGCGCGGATGAACACTGAAGCTTTCTTT. It codes for CASSSCSPCARMNTEAFF.

This chain joins TRBV11-2 and TRBJ1-2; 9 bases agree with TRBD1. Germline-derived CDR1 and CDR2 are SGHAT and FQNNGV. Unmatched junction bases numbered 2, after V lost 5 bases and J lost 1 base. CDR3 length: 14 residues. CDR3 coding DNA: TGTGCCAGCAGCGGGACAGGGCTTAACTATGGCTACACCTTC. Translated: CASSGTGLNYGYTF.

The J gene is TRBJ1-1, the V gene TRBV6-6, with a weak D call TRBD1 (6 bases). The CDR3 has 14 residues. The V and J ends lost 2 bases and 4 bases respectively, with 11 bases between them. From germline, CDR1 is MNHNY and CDR2 SVGAGI (reference sequence). The CDR3 DNA reads as TGTGCCAGCAGTTACGCCACAGGGCTCACTGAAGCTTTCTTT. Amino acids: CASSYATGLTEAFF.